This T cell receptor (beta chain) was captured by sequencing in a study of blood T cell repertoires in COVID-19. The V end lost 0 bases, the J end lost 4 bases, and 20 bases lay between the germline ends. This CDR3 comprises 17 residues. From germline, CDR1 is SGHRS and CDR2 YFSETQ. Using immunoSEQ multiplex PCR, the repertoire was profiled, and TCRdb retains in-frame clones only, with some absent. Of approximately 290,000 clones in the sample, 80% to 90% are singletons; the top ten hold approximately 0.84%. Sequenced: peripheral blood. The V gene is TRBV5-1, the J gene TRBJ2-7; D is unclear. This sequence was found in a man aged 30 to 39 with acute or convalescent COVID-19. CDR3 in DNA: TGCGCCAGCAGCTTGGGAGGTTATACCATTACCCAGTACGAGCAGTACTTC. Its translation is CASSLGGYTITQYEQYF.